This TCR beta chain was profiled in a study of PD-1 blockade in classical Hodgkin lymphoma (dated by TCRdb to 2019 to 2021). Context from the whole study: Nivolumab dosing was 3 mg/kg intravenously every 2 weeks, continuing until either disease progression or unacceptable toxicity. The study used TCR beta sequencing and CyTOF to define a peripheral blood immune signature of response to PD-1 blockade in classical Hodgkin lymphoma. Study-wide findings and limitations: The study was restricted to a single clinical trial cohort, and the causes of repertoire differences, possibly disease activity or prior therapy, were left undefined. Lower diversity was seen in patients whose nivolumab began less than 1 year after ASCT, and these patients were left out of later analyses so that immune reconstitution would not confound the results. CD4+ but not CD8+ TCR diversity rose significantly by C4D1 (p=0.0027 vs p=0.16), most apparent in complete responders (p=0.02). Baseline TCR diversity was reported to be lower in newly diagnosed patients than in healthy donors and to be lower still in relapsed/refractory patients. Trial patients with a complete response had baseline diversity similar to that of newly diagnosed patients, while partial responders and progressors had significantly lower diversity.

The germline V gene specifies ENHRY as CDR1 and SYGVKD as CDR2. Taken from cysteine to phenylalanine, the CDR3 has 14 residues. Only the CDR3 region is kept as DNA, spanning 42 bases read in frame from base 1. Relative to germline, V is missing 10 bases and J is missing 9 bases, with 16 bases of the junction outside any gene match. For this clone: Its antigen specificity is not known. No much larger clonotype is one base removed from it; base qualities were not supplied.

Genomic DNA was extracted with the Qiagen DNeasy kit from unsorted PBMCs and from negatively selected CD4+ and CD8+ fractions. Using primers that anneal to V and J segments, immunoSEQ multiplex PCR amplified the TCR beta CDR3 regions. A synthetic immune receptor repertoire was used to minimize amplification bias, and remaining bias was computationally removed after sequencing. The authors' analysis ran thus. Repertoire diversity was quantified as the Shannon entropy index using custom Python scripts. Unsorted, CD4+ and CD8+ repertoires were analyzed separately, except in combined analyses where CD4+ and CD8+ sequences were merged in silico. A clone counted as expanded when the clone's frequency after treatment rose at least 2-fold relative to C1D1, and clones undetected at baseline were given a pseudocount of 0.5. Singleton clones were defined as clones with 0 or 1 copy at C1D1, and non-singleton clones were defined as clones with 2 or more copies. Clones expanded in unsorted samples were annotated as CD4+, CD8+ or unknown by matching protein sequences in sorted samples from the same patient. Wilcoxon tests on paired samples were used to test changes in diversity from C1D1 to C4D1. Held by TCRdb, this immuneACCESS table contains in-frame sequences only and omits some clones. Under half of the omission traces to an unresolved V gene where checked; the cause of the rest is unknown. V, J and clone size reflect that table, while D and trimming were determined from the DNA. The sample has around 91,000 clones on record, roughly 76% of them singletons. The biggest ten clones account for approximately 15% of the sample.

The time point label here, explained by the study, means: cycle 2 day 1 (C2D1) of nivolumab. All trial patients had relapsed after autologous stem cell transplantation, with cohorts A, B and C differing in prior brentuximab vedotin exposure. The trial cohort was composed of around 60 patients with relapsed/refractory classical Hodgkin lymphoma, for whom complete response, partial response or progressive disease was recorded as best overall response. Trial patients were treated with single-agent nivolumab in the multi-cohort phase II CheckMate 205 trial. An independent review committee assessed best overall response by applying the 2007 International Working Group response criteria. Trial PBMCs were obtained immediately prior to nivolumab initiation (C1D1) and on therapy at cycle 2 day 1 and cycle 4 day 1. Peripheral blood was collected in 8 mL Vacutainer Cell Preparation Tubes, from which PBMCs were isolated by centrifugation and then cryopreserved.

The chain was built from TRBV10-3 and TRBJ2-7, with 9 middle bases fitting TRBD1. The origin of this receptor is a human donor with classical Hodgkin lymphoma. This specimen consisted of peripheral blood mononuclear cells (PBMCs), obtained before the second cycle of nivolumab. The encoded CDR3 is CATRGGTGKTGQYF. The DNA sequence follows: TGTGCCACCAGGGGGGGGACAGGGAAAACCGGGCAGTACTTC.